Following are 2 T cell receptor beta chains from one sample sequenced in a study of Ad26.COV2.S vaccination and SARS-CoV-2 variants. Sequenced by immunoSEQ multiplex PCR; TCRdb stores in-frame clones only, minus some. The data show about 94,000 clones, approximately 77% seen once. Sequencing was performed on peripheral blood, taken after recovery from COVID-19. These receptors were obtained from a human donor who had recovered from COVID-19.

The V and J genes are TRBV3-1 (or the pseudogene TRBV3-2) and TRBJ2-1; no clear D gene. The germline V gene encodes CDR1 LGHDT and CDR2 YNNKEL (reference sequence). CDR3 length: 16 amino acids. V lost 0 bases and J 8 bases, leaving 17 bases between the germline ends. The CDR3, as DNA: TGTGCCAGCAGCCAAGACCCTTGGGTCCCGCCCGATGAGCAGTTCTTC. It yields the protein CASSQDPWVPPDEQFF.

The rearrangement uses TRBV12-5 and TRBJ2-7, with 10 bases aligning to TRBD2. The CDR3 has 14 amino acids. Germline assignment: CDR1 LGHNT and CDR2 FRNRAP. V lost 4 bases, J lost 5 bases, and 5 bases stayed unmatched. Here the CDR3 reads CASGSSGRGNEQYF. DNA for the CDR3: TGTGCTAGTGGTTCTAGCGGGAGAGGTAACGAGCAGTACTTC.